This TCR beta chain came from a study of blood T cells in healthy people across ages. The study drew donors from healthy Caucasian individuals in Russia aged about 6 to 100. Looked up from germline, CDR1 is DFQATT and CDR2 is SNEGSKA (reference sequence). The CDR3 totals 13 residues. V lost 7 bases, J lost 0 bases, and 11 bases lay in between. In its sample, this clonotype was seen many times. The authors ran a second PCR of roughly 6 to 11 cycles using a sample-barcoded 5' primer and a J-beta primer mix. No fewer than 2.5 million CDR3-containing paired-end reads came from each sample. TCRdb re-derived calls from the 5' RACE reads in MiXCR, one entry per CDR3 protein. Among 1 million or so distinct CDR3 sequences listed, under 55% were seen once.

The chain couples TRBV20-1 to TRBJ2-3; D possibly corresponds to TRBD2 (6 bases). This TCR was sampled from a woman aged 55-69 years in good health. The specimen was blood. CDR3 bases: TGCAGTGTTATGGAGGGGAGCACAGATACGCAGTATTTT. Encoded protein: CSVMEGSTDTQYF.